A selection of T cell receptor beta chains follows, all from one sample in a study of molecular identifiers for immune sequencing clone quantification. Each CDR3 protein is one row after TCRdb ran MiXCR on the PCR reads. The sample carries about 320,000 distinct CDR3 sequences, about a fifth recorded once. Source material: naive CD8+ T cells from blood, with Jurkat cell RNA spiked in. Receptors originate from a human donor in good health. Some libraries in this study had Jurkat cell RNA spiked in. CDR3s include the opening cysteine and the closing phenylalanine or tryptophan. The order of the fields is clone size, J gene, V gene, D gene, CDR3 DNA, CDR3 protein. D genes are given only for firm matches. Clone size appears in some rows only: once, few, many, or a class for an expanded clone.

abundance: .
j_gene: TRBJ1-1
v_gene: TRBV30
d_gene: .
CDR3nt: TGTACCTGGAGCTTATCCGGGCCAGCTACTGAAGCTTTCTTT
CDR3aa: CTWSLSGPATEAFF

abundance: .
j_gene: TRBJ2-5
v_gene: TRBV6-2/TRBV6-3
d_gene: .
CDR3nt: TGTGCCAGCAGTGAGGGACGGGGGCGGCAGACCCAGTACTTC
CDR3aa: CASSEGRGRQTQYF

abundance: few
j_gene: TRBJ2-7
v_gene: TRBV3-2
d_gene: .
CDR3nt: TGTGCCAGCAGCCAAGATGGGACAGTCACCCACGAGCAGTACTTC
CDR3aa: CASSQDGTVTHEQYF

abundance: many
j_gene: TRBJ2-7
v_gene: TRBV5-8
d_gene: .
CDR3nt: TGTGCCAGCAGCTTGGGCCTCGGGGGGCTAGGCTCTGAGGAGCAGTACTTC
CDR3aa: CASSLGLGGLGSEEQYF

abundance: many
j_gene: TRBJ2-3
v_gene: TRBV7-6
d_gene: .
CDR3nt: TGTGCCAGCAGCTTATGGGGGGGCCGACACACAGATACGCAGTATTTT
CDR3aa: CASSLWGGRHTDTQYF

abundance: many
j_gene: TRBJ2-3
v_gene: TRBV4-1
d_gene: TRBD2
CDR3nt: TGCGCCAGCAGCCTCGGACTAGCGGGCCACCGGGATACGCAGTATTTT
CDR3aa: CASSLGLAGHRDTQYF

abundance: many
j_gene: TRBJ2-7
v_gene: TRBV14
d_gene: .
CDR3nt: TGTGCCAGCAGCCAAGCCGGTCTCTCAGAGCAGTACTTC
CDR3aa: CASSQAGLSEQYF

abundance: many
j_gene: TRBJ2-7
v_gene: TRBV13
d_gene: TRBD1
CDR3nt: TGTGCCAGCAGCTGGAGACGGACAGGGCCAGTGGAGCAGTACTTC
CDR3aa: CASSWRRTGPVEQYF

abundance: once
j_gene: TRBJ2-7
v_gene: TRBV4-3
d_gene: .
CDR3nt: TGCGCCAGCGGCCCGGCCTTGCAGGGTCCCTACGAGCAGTACTTC
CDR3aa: CASGPALQGPYEQYF

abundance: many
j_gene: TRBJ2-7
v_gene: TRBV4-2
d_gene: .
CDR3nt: TGTGCCAGCAGCCAACAGGGATCCGCCCGATACGAGCAGTACTTC
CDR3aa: CASSQQGSARYEQYF

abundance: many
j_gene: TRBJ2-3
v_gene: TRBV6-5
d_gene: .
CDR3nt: TGTGCCAGCAGGCAAAGTCCAGATACGCAGTATTTT
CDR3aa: CASRQSPDTQYF

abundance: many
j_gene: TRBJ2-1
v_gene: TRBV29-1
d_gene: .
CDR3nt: TGCAGCGTTGTGGCCCGGGGCTACAATGAGCAGTTCTTC
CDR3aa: CSVVARGYNEQFF

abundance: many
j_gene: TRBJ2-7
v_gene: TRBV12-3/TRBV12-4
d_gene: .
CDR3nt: TGTGCCAGCAGCCCCGGGCCCTACGAGCAGTACTTC
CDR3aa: CASSPGPYEQYF

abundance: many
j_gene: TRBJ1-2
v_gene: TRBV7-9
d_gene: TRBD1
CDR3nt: TGTGCCAGCAGCCGTCCTCCGGGACAGGAGATGTATGGCTACACCTTC
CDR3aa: CASSRPPGQEMYGYTF

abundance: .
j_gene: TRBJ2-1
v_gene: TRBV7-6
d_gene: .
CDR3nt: TGTGCCAGCAGCTTAACCCCTCATTACTCGGAAGCGAGTGAGCAGTTCTTC
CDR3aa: CASSLTPHYSEASEQFF

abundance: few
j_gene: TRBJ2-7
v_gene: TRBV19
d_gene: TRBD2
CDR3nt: TGTGCCAGTAGTGTAGGAGCTAGCGGGATCAGCTACGAGCAGTACTTC
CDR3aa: CASSVGASGISYEQYF

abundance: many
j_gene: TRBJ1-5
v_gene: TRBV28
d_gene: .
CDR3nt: TGTGCCAGCAGTCCACCCCGGGGGTTGAGATTGGTGGATCAGCCCCAGCATTTT
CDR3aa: CASSPPRGLRLVDQPQHF

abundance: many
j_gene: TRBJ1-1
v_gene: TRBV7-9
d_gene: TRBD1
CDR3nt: TGTGCCAGCAGCCCACGGGACAGGGGATGGGACACTGAAGCTTTCTTT
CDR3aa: CASSPRDRGWDTEAFF

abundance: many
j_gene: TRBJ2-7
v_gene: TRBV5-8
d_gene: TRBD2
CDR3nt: TGTGCCAGCAGCGGAGGACTAGTGATCTACGAGCAGTACTTC
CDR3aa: CASSGGLVIYEQYF

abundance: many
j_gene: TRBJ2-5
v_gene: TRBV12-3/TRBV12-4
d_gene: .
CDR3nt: TGTGCCAGCAGTTTACGGGCTGGGTTGCAAGAGACCCAGTACTTC
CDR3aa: CASSLRAGLQETQYF

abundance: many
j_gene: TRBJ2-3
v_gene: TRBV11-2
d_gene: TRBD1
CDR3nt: TGTGCCAGCAGCTTAGGGGACAGACCTACAGATACGCAGTATTTT
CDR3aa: CASSLGDRPTDTQYF

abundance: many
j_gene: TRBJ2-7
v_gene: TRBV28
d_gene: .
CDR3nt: TGTGCCAGCAGTTTAAGGGGGGGGTTCTACGAGCAGTACTTC
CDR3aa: CASSLRGGFYEQYF

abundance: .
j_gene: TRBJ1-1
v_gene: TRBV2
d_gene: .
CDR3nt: TGTGCCAACGGACCGACGAACACTGAAGCTTTCTTT
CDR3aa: CANGPTNTEAFF

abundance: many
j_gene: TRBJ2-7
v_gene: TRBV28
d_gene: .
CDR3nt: TGTGCCAGCAGCCTCGGTAGGGCCTTTGGCTCCTACGAGCAGTACTTC
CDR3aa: CASSLGRAFGSYEQYF

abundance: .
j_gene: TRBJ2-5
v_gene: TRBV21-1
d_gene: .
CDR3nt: TGTGCCAGCAGCAAAGAGAAGGAGACCCAGTACTTC
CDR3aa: CASSKEKETQYF

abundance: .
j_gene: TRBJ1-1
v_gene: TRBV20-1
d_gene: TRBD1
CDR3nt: TGCAGTGCTAGAGCCAACCTGGGACAGGGGTCGACTGAAGCTTTCTTT
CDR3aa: CSARANLGQGSTEAFF

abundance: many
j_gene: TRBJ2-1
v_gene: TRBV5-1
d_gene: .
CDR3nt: TGCGCCAGCAGCTTGGTCATTCGGGTACCTGAGCAGTTCTTC
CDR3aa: CASSLVIRVPEQFF